The sequence of this T cell receptor (beta chain) was determined in a study of T cell responses to AZD1222 COVID-19 vaccine. Assay: immunoSEQ multiplex PCR; the TCRdb copy retains only in-frame clones and omits some. The sample yields 150,000 or so clones, about 90% seen once. Study conclusions and caveats: Mapped onto spike, vaccine-associated CD4 TCRs spanned it and were dominant at 160-218 and 743-854. Donors in the cohort were predominantly white British and more often female, and clonal diversity was possibly underestimated. Only a handful of AZD1222 recipients were seropositive at baseline.

On this clone itself: Its specificity is unknown.

V lost 3 bases, J lost 5 bases, and 7 bases stayed unmatched. CDR1 is DFQATT, CDR2 SNEGSKA, per germline (reference sequence). This CDR3 has 15 residues. The origin of this receptor is an adult in good health. Sequencing used peripheral blood, obtained on day 0 of AZD1222 vaccination. The rearrangement links TRBV20-1 to TRBJ2-5; 12 positions agree with TRBD1. The CDR3 sequence: CSASPGQGARETQYF. Here the CDR3 DNA reads TGCAGTGCTAGTCCGGGACAGGGGGCGAGGGAGACCCAGTACTTC.